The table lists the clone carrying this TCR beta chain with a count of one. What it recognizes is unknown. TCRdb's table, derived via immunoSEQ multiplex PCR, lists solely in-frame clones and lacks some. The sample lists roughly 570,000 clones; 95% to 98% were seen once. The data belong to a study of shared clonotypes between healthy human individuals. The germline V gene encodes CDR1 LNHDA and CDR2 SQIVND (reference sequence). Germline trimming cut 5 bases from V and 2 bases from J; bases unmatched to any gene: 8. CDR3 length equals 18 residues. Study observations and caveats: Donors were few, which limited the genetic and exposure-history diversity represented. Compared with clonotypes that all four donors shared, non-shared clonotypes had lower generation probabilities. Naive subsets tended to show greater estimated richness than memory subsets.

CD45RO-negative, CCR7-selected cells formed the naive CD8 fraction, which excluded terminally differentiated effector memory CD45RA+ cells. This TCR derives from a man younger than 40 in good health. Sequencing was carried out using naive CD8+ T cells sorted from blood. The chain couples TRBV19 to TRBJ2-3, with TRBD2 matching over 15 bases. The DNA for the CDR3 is TGTGCCAGTAGTCCAGGGACTAGCGGGAGGTTGTTCACAGATACGCAGTATTTT. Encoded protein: CASSPGTSGRLFTDTQYF.